The subject of this entry is one TCR beta chain. These data originate in a study of blood T cell repertoires in COVID-19. Looking at the study overall: Samples representing acute and convalescent COVID-19 were sourced from the United States, Italy and Spain. From T cells, B-cell-depleted T cells, or PBMCs came the material, which was cDNA or gDNA.

Trimming left V 4 bases short and J 7 bases short, with 13 bases between. The CDR3 extends over 13 amino acids. Looked up from germline, CDR1 is LGHDT and CDR2 is YNNKEL (reference sequence). Methods used by the authors: Cell counts per sample came from amplifying reference gene primers. The table came from immunoSEQ multiplex PCR; TCRdb's copy has only in-frame clones and leaves some out. V, J and clone size are taken as reported in that table, and D and trimming were inferred from the DNA itself. The sample carries a few hundred thousand clones, about 91% recorded once. Seattle's enrolled individuals joined amid active infection and were then monitored longitudinally.

This chain joins TRBV3-1 (or the pseudogene TRBV3-2) and TRBJ2-5, with a possible D match to TRBD2 (5 bases). This receptor was identified in a woman aged 45-59 years with COVID-19, enrolled during active disease. The sample comprised peripheral blood. CDR3 region: CASSPSREGTQYF. The CDR3 coding sequence is TGTGCCAGCAGCCCCTCAAGAGAGGGGACCCAGTACTTC.